One sample yielded the 17 T cell receptor beta chains listed below, sequenced in a study of siplizumab effects on memory and regulatory T cells (dated by TCRdb to the late 2010s). Receptor amplification or capture employed the immunoSEQ multiplex PCR assay. The table was pulled from immuneACCESS by TCRdb, which kept in-frame rearrangements only. Such tables lose some clones; where checked, under half of the loss comes from unresolved V genes, and the rest has no known cause. This sample comprises some 100,000 clones, 85% to 95% of them detected only once. The ten largest clones take up about 0.6% of the sample. Sequencing was carried out using Tregs sorted from blood. Receptors were obtained from a human donor in good health.

The V gene is TRBV7-3, the J gene TRBJ2-2, with no clear D. Germline-derived CDR1 and CDR2 are SGHTA and FQGTGA. This CDR3 is built from 12 residues. Trimming removed 2 bases at V and 6 bases at J, with 4 bases between. This CDR3 is CASSLSSGELFF. For the CDR3, the DNA is TGTGCCAGCAGCTTATCCTCCGGGGAGCTGTTTTTT.

This chain uses TRBV27 with TRBJ2-1; 10 bases agree with TRBD2. This CDR3 region has 15 residues. The V gene's germline CDR1 is MNHEY and CDR2 SMNVEV (reference sequence). After removal of 9 bases from V and 4 bases from J, the junction contained 9 bases not matched to a gene. CDR3 loop: CASRFRTSGYNEQFF. For the CDR3, the DNA is TGTGCCAGTCGGTTTCGGACTAGCGGATACAATGAGCAGTTCTTC.

V is TRBV27 and J is TRBJ1-5, with D possibly matching TRBD1 (6 bases). CDR1 and CDR2 from the germline V gene are MNHEY and SMNVEV (reference sequence). Between the trimmed V and J ends, which lost 8 bases and 6 bases, there was a span of 20 bases. The CDR3 contains 15 residues. This chain's CDR3 is CASSPSGTIAQPQHF. The CDR3 DNA sequence: TGTGCCAGCTCCCCGTCCGGGACAATTGCTCAGCCCCAGCATTTT.

The chain links TRBV28 to TRBJ1-1; 8 nucleotides align to TRBD1. Germline CDR1 MDHEN, CDR2 SYDVKM. V lost 5 bases, J lost 5 bases, and 10 bases stayed unmatched. This CDR3 has 15 residues. The CDR3 region has the DNA TGTGCCAGCAGTGGTATGGGACAGGTGTGGACTGAAGCTTTCTTT. This sequence encodes CASSGMGQVWTEAFF.

The rearrangement links TRBV12-2 to TRBJ2-1; the table assigns TRBD2, which was not confirmed against the DNA. TRBV12-2 is described as a pseudogene. This CDR3 comprises 17 residues. The CDR3 DNA reads TGTGCAAGTCGCTTAGCGTATTTAAGCGGGAGTTGGAATGAGCAGTTCTTC. This gives the protein CASRLAYLSGSWNEQFF.

The V and J genes are TRBV28 and TRBJ2-1; 12 bases align to TRBD2. After removal of 5 bases from V and 8 bases from J, the junction contained 7 bases not matched to a gene. There are 15 residues in the CDR3. Germline-derived CDR1 and CDR2 are MDHEN and SYDVKM. Here the CDR3 reads CASSQASGRADEQFF. The CDR3 DNA reads TGTGCCAGCAGTCAAGCTAGCGGGAGGGCCGATGAGCAGTTCTTC.

V and J are TRBV6-5 and TRBJ2-7, with D tentatively TRBD1 (6 bases). Germline V gives CDR1 MNHEY, CDR2 SVGAGI. V lost 5 bases, J lost 7 bases, and 18 bases lay in between. The CDR3 extends over 14 amino acids. The CDR3, as DNA: TGTGCCAGCAGTAAATCAGGGGCTAGTTGGGAGCAGTACTTC. This translates into CASSKSGASWEQYF.

Of note for this clone: Other DNA sequences in the same sample also yield this CDR3. The chain has TRBV19 and TRBJ2-7; no firm D call. The CDR3 length is 12 residues. V gave up 3 bases and J gave up 3 bases, with 6 bases separating them. Germline assignment: CDR1 LNHDA and CDR2 SQIVND (reference sequence). The DNA for the CDR3 is TGTGCCAGTAGTATCGGCGGCTACGAGCAGTACTTC. Its translation is CASSIGGYEQYF. Filled out from reference TRBV19 and TRBJ2-7, the complete variable domain reads DGGITQSPKYLFRKEGQNVTLSCEQNLNHDAMYWYRQDPGQGLRLIYYSQIVNDFQKGDIAEGYSVSREKKESFPLTVTSAQKNPTAFYLCASSIGGYEQYFGPGTRLTVT.

This chain connects TRBV6-1 to TRBJ2-4; D unresolved. The V gene's germline CDR1 is MNHNS and CDR2 SASEGT. Trimming stripped 5 bases from V and 15 bases from J, with 17 bases between. This CDR3 contains 12 residues. DNA for the CDR3: TGTGCCAGCAGTTATGGACGATTCGTGTGGTACTTC. Its translation is CASSYGRFVWYF.

The chain is built from TRBV25-1 and TRBJ2-2; D is tentatively TRBD1 or TRBD2 (6 bases each). Trimming took off 5 bases at V and 0 bases at J, with 10 bases between the two ends. CDR3 length equals 15 residues. CDR1 and CDR2 from the germline V gene are MGHDK and SYGVNS. The CDR3 reads CASSRGAPNTGELFF. CDR3 nucleotides: TGTGCCAGCAGTAGGGGGGCCCCGAACACCGGGGAGCTGTTTTTT.

The chain uses TRBV11-3 and TRBJ2-2, with 7 bases identical to TRBD1. Unmatched junction bases numbered 4, after V lost 5 bases and J lost 4 bases. The CDR3 consists of 14 residues. CDR1 and CDR2 (germline): SGHNT, YENEEA. The CDR3 region has the DNA TGTGCCAGCAGCGACAGGGCGGTCACCGGGGAGCTGTTTTTT. Amino acids: CASSDRAVTGELFF.

The V and J genes are TRBV25-1 and TRBJ2-5; D is uncertain. The germline V and J ends were trimmed by 1 base and 5 bases, with 8 bases remaining between them. Looked up from germline, CDR1 is MGHDK and CDR2 is SYGVNS. CDR3 length: 13 amino acids. The CDR3 coding sequence is TGTGCCAGCAGTGAATCTCCCTCCGAGACCCAGTACTTC. Protein: CASSESPSETQYF.

The chain links TRBV28 to TRBJ1-5; no definite D call. CDR3 length: 16 amino acids. Germline V gene sequence: CDR1 MDHEN, CDR2 SYDVKM. Trimming took 2 bases from V and 7 from J, leaving 18 bases between them. The CDR3 region is CASSLSGSVRGQPQHF. In nucleotides, the CDR3 is TGTGCCAGCAGTTTAAGCGGCAGTGTTAGAGGGCAGCCCCAGCATTTT.

The rearrangement joins TRBV20-1 to TRBJ1-2, with D possibly being TRBD1 (5 bases). This CDR3 has 11 amino acids. The ends were cut back, 1 base at V and 7 bases at J, with 7 bases in the middle. Germline CDR1 is DFQATT and CDR2 is SNEGSKA (reference sequence). CDR3 in amino acids: CSARVQGGYTF. CDR3 DNA: TGCAGTGCTAGAGTCCAGGGTGGCTACACCTTC.

V and J are TRBV9 and TRBJ1-3; the match to TRBD1 covers 9 bases. This CDR3 has 16 amino acids. The V gene end was trimmed by 0 bases and the J gene end by 4 bases; junction bases not matched to a gene: 5. Germline loops: CDR1 SGDLS, CDR2 YYNGEE. The CDR3 region has the DNA TGTGCCAGCAGCGTAGTTGACGGGACAGGGGGAAACACCATATATTTT. It translates to CASSVVDGTGGNTIYF.

This clone was seen just once. The chain combines TRBV15 with TRBJ2-2; D is unclear. V lost 4 bases, J lost 6 bases, and 9 bases lay in between. The CDR3 loop spans 13 amino acids. Germline values: CDR1 LNHNV, CDR2 YYDKDF (reference sequence). The chain's CDR3 is CATSIRWAGELFF. The CDR3 nucleotides read TGTGCCACCAGCATTCGGTGGGCCGGGGAGCTGTTTTTT.

The chain recombines TRBV18 with TRBJ2-7, with TRBD1 matching 8 bases. The CDR3 covers 15 residues. The germline CDR1 and CDR2 sequences are KGHSH and LQKENI. V shed 6 bases, J shed 2 bases, and the junction held 9 bases outside the gene matches. The CDR3 region has the DNA TGTGCCAGCTCGCCCGGGACAGGACTAACCTACGAGCAGTACTTC. Translated, it gives CASSPGTGLTYEQYF.